This is a list of T cell receptor beta chains from one sample in a study of blood T cell repertoires in COVID-19. TCRdb's copy holds only in-frame clones and misses some; the assay was immunoSEQ multiplex PCR. This sample has hundreds of thousands of clones; 83% occur once, and the top ten carry 2.5% to 3%. The sequenced sample was peripheral blood. Receptor source: a woman in her thirties or forties with active or convalescent COVID-19. The CDR3 runs from the conserved cysteine through the conserved F or W. D genes are given only for firm matches. Clone sizes are given selectively: once, few, many, or a class where the clone is expanded.

cdr3_aa cdr3_nt d_call v_call clone_size j_call
CASRPDGNMEDTQYF TGTGCCAGCCGGCCAGACGGAAATATGGAGGATACGCAGTATTTT NA TRBV5-8 NA TRBJ2-3
CASSLLGSGGSTGELFF TGTGCCAGCAGCTTATTAGGCTCCGGAGGGTCCACCGGGGAGCTGTTTTTT NA TRBV5-4 once TRBJ2-2
CASSGSGLRQPQHF TGTGCCAGCAGTGGGTCCGGACTCCGTCAGCCCCAGCATTTT NA TRBV2 NA TRBJ1-5
CASSLADMNTEAFF TGTGCCAGCAGCTTGGCAGACATGAACACTGAAGCTTTCTTT NA TRBV5-4 NA TRBJ1-1
CASSPGGTQPQHF TGTGCCAGCTCACCGGGAGGAACTCAGCCCCAGCATTTT NA TRBV18 few TRBJ1-5
CASSPPWGTGGNTEAFF TGTGCCAGCAGCCCCCCGTGGGGGACAGGAGGGAACACTGAAGCTTTCTTT TRBD1 TRBV14 few TRBJ1-1
CASSRGEPQETQYF TGCGCCAGCAGTCGCGGGGAGCCACAAGAGACCCAGTACTTC NA TRBV4-1 NA TRBJ2-5
CASSILGGAAYEQYF TGCGCCAGCAGCATCCTAGGGGGCGCGGCCTACGAGCAGTACTTC TRBD1 TRBV5-1 few TRBJ2-7
CASSELAGGEQFF TGCGCCAGCAGTGAGCTAGCGGGAGGTGAGCAGTTCTTC TRBD2 TRBV10-1 few TRBJ2-1
CASSPRGTSGGVDTQYF TGTGCCAGCAGCCCGAGGGGCACTAGCGGAGGGGTAGATACGCAGTATTTT TRBD2 TRBV11-2 NA TRBJ2-3
CASSEQGGNTEAFF TGTGCCAGCAGTGAACAGGGGGGGAACACTGAAGCTTTCTTT TRBD1 TRBV2 NA TRBJ1-1
CASSPTSGRVYEQYF TGTGCCAGCAGTCCTACTAGCGGGAGGGTGTACGAGCAGTACTTC TRBD2 TRBV6-5 once TRBJ2-7
CASSLNGKRGYGYTF TGTGCCAGCAGCTTAAACGGCAAACGCGGCTATGGCTACACCTTC NA TRBV7-9 NA TRBJ1-2
CASSPDREGQPQHF TGTGCCAGCAGTCCTGACAGGGAAGGTCAGCCCCAGCATTTT TRBD1 TRBV2 NA TRBJ1-5
CASSPKYRQREAEAFF TGTGCCAGCAGCCCGAAGTATCGGCAGAGGGAGGCTGAAGCTTTCTTT NA TRBV3-1/TRBV3-2 NA TRBJ1-1
CASIWLAGIQETQYF TGTGCCAGCATCTGGCTAGCGGGGATCCAAGAGACCCAGTACTTC TRBD2 TRBV7-8 few TRBJ2-5
CASSLVQGISGNTIYF TGTGCCAGCAGCTTGGTTCAGGGCATCTCTGGAAACACCATATATTTT NA TRBV5-6 NA TRBJ1-3
CASSLRPGLAGGVASYEQYF TGTGCCAGCAGTTTACGCCCGGGACTAGCGGGGGGGGTAGCCTCCTACGAGCAGTACTTC TRBD2 TRBV28 NA TRBJ2-7
CASADRGGYGYTF TGTGCCAGCGCGGACAGGGGGGGGTATGGCTACACCTTC TRBD1 TRBV13 NA TRBJ1-2
CASSLGRVLTQNEKLFF TGTGCCAGCAGCTTAGGCAGGGTCCTAACTCAGAATGAAAAACTGTTTTTT NA TRBV7-2 NA TRBJ1-4
CAISESPSGGADNEQFF TGTGCCATCAGTGAGTCACCTTCGGGGGGCGCCGACAATGAGCAGTTCTTC NA TRBV10-3 NA TRBJ2-1
CASSSQTGFGEKLFF TGTGCCAGCAGTTCACAAACAGGGTTTGGCGAAAAACTGTTTTTT NA TRBV28 few TRBJ1-4
CASSRRLSGPQYF TGTGCCAGCAGCCGAAGACTTAGCGGGCCGCAGTATTTT TRBD2 TRBV3-1/TRBV3-2 NA TRBJ2-3
CASSASLAGKETQYF TGTGCCAGCAGCGCGAGTCTAGCGGGAAAAGAGACCCAGTACTTC TRBD2 TRBV3-1/TRBV3-2 NA TRBJ2-5